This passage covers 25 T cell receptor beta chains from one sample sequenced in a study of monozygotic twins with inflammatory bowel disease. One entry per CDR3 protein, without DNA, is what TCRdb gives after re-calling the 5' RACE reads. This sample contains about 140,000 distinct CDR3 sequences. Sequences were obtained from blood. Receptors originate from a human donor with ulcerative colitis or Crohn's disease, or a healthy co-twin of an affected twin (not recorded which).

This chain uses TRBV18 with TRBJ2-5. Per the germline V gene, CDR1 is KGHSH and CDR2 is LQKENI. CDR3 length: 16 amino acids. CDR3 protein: CASSPSVGTVQETQYF.

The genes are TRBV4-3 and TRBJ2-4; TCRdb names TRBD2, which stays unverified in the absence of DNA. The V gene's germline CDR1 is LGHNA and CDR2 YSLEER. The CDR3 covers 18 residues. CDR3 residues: CASSQASGGTIAKNIQYF.

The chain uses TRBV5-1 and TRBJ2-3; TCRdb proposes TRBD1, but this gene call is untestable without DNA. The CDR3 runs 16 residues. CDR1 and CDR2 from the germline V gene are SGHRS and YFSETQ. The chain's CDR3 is CASSLRDRGRVDTQYF. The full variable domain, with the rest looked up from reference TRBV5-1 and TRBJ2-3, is KAGVTQTPRYLIKTRGQQVTLSCSPISGHRSVSWYQQTPGQGLQFLFEYFSETQRNKGNFPGRFSGRQFSNSRSEMNVSTLELGDSALYLCASSLRDRGRVDTQYFGPGTRLTVL.

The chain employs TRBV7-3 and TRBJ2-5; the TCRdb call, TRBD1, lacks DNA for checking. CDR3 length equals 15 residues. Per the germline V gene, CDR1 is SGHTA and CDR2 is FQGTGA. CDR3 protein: CASSQTGSRGETQYF.

CDR3 loop: CASSPLDQGQPQHF. The chain carries TRBV18 and TRBJ1-5; the TCRdb D gene call, TRBD1, has no DNA to confirm it. Germline-derived CDR1 and CDR2 are KGHSH and LQKENI. The CDR3 has 14 residues. The full variable domain, rest sourced from reference TRBV18 and TRBJ1-5, is NAGVMQNPRHLVRRRGQEARLRCSPMKGHSHVYWYRQLPEEGLKFMVYLQKENIIDESGMPKERFSAEFPKEGPSILRIQQVVRGDSAAYFCASSPLDQGQPQHFGDGTRLSIL.

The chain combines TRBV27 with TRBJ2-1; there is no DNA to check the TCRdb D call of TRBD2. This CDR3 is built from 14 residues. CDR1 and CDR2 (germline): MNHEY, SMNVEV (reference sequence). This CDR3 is CASSSGLGYSEQFF.

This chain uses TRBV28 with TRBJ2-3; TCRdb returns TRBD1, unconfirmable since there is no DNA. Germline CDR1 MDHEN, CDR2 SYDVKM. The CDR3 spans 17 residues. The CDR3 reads CASSSPLPGTYLDTQYF.

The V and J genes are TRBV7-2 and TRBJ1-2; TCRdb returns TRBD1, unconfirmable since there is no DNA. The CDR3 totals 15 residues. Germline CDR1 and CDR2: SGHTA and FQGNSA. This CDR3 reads CASSRGQGVGYGYTF. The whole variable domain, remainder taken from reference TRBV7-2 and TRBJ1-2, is GAGVSQSPSNKVTEKGKDVELRCDPISGHTALYWYRQSLGQGLEFLIYFQGNSAPDKSGLPSDRFSAERTGGSVSTLTIQRTQQEDSAVYLCASSRGQGVGYGYTFGSGTRLTVV.

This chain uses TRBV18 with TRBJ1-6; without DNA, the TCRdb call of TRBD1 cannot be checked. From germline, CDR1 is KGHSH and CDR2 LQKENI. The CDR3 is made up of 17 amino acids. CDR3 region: CASSPTGGGPLNSPLHF.

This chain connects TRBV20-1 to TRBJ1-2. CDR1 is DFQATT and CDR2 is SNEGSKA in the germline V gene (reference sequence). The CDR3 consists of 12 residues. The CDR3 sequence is CSAIVGNYGYTF.

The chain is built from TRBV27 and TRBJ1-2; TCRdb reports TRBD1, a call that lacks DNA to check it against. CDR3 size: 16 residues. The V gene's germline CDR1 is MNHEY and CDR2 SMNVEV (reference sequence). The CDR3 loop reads CASSSRPLTGVYGYTF.

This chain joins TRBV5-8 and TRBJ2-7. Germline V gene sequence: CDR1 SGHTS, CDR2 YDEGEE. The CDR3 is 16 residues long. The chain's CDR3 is CASSLAGVANYYEQYF.

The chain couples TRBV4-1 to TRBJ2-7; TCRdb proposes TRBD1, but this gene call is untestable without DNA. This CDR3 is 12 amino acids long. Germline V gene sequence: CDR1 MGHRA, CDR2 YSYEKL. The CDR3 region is CASSQDGGLQYF.

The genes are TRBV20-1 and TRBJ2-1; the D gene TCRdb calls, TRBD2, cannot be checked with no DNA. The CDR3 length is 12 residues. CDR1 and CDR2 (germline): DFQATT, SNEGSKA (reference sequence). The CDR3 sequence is CSASGGYNEQFF.

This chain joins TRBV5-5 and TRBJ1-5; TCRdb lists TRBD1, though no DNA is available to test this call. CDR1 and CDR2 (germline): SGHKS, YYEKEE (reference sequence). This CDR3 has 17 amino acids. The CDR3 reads CASSLLDQGSVNQPQHF.

The CDR3: CASSLQEYEQYF. This sequence joins TRBV28 and TRBJ2-7. This CDR3 comprises 12 residues. Germline loops: CDR1 MDHEN, CDR2 SYDVKM.

CDR3: CASSLGLAGTSGANVLTF. The J gene is TRBJ2-6, the V gene TRBV11-2; TCRdb's D call, TRBD2, is unchecked because there is no DNA. CDR3 length: 18 residues. CDR1 is SGHAT and CDR2 is FQNNGV in the germline V gene.

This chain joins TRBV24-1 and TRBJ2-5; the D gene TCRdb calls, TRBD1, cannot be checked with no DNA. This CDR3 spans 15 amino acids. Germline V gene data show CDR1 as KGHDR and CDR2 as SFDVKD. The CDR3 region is CATSSGLGRGETQYF.

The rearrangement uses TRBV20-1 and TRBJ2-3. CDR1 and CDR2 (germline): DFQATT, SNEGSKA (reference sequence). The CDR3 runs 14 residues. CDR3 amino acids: CSARDLDYTDTQYF.

This CDR3 reads CATSGLAGGLQETQYF. The chain has TRBV10-3 and TRBJ2-5; TCRdb's assignment of TRBD2 cannot be checked, as there is no DNA. Looked up from germline, CDR1 is ENHRY and CDR2 is SYGVKD. CDR3 length: 16 amino acids.

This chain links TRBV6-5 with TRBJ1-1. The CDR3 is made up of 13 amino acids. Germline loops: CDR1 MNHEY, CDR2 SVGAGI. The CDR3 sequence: CASSYSWGTEAFF.

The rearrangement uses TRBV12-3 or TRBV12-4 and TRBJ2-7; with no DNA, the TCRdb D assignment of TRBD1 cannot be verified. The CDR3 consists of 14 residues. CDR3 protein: CASRAGGRTYEQYF.

The CDR3 region is CASSFSGGDYEQYF. The V and J genes are TRBV6-6 and TRBJ2-7; the D gene TCRdb calls, TRBD1, cannot be checked with no DNA. CDR3 length: 14 residues. Germline CDR1 and CDR2: MNHNY and SVGAGI (reference sequence).

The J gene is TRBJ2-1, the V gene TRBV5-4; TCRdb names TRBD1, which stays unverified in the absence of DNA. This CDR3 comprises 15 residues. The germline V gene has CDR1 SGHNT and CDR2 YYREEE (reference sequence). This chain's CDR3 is CASSSSPGVRNEQFF.

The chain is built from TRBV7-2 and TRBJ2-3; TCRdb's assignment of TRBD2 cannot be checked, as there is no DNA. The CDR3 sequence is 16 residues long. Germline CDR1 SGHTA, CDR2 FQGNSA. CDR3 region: CASSPAGTSGGRTQYF.